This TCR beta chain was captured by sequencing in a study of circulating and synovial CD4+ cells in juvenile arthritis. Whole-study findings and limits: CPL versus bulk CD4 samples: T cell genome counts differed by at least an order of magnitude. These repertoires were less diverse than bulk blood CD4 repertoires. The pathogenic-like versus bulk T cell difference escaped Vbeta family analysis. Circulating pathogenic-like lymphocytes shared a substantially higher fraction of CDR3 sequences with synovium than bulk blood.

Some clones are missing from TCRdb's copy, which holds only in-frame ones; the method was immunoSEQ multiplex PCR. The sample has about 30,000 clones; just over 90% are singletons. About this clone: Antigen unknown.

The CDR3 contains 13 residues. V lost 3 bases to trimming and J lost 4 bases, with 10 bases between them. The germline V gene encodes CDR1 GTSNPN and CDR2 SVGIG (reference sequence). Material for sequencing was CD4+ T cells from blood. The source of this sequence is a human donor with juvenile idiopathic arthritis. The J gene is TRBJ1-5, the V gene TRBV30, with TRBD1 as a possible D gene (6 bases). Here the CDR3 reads CAWSEQGNQPQHF. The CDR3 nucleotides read TGTGCCTGGAGCGAACAGGGTAATCAGCCCCAGCATTTT. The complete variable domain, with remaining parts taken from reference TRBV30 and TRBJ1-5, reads SQTIHQWPATLVQPVGSPLSLECTVEGTSNPNLYWYRQAAGRGLQLLFYSVGIGQISSEVPQNLSASRPQDRQFILSSKKLLLSDSGFYLCAWSEQGNQPQHFGDGTRLSIL.